The clone carrying this TCR beta chain was counted between two and nine times. The ends lost 6 bases at V and 5 bases at J; junction bases unmatched: 10. This CDR3 is 14 amino acids long. CDR1 is SGHRS and CDR2 is YFSETQ in the germline V gene. TCRdb keeps only in-frame clones here, not all; method: immunoSEQ multiplex PCR. Of under 85,000 clones detected, about 92% appear once; the ten largest clones hold about 0.22%. The data derive from a study of T cell changes during pregnancy in multiple sclerosis. This TCR came from a female donor with multiple sclerosis, enrolled in a pregnancy study. Source: CD4+ T cells from peripheral blood mononuclear cells, taken before pregnancy. V is TRBV5-1 and J is TRBJ1-1; the match to TRBD1 covers 7 bases. DNA of the CDR3: TGCGCCAGCACCCGGACAGGCCAGGGGACTGAAGCTTTCTTT. Amino acids: CASTRTGQGTEAFF.